This TCR beta chain was captured by sequencing in a study of blood T cell repertoires in COVID-19. For the study at large: Nucleic acid was either cDNA or gDNA, and it came from T cells, B-cell-depleted T cells, or PBMCs.

This clone was recorded only once. In the authors' methods: Amplification with reference gene primers provided the estimates of nucleated cell counts. TCRdb's table, derived via immunoSEQ multiplex PCR, lists solely in-frame clones and lacks some. Clonal size and the V and J genes are those of that table, whereas D and trimming came from the DNA. The sample consists of about 3,500 clones, 70% of them appearing once. The source material was peripheral blood. The clonotype comes from a man between 65 and 79 years old with active COVID-19.

CDR3 amino acids: CASSRHRGGYTF. The CDR3 DNA is TGTGCCAGCAGTCGCCACAGGGGGGGCTACACCTTC. This chain links TRBV6-5 with TRBJ1-2; 8 positions agree with TRBD1. The junction had 4 bases not matched to a gene; V was cut back by 5 bases and J by 8 bases. CDR3 length: 12 residues. The germline gives CDR1 MNHEY, CDR2 SVGAGI.